In this sample, the clone carrying this T cell receptor (beta chain) turned up a few times. Its antigen is unknown. These data belong to a study of CD8 T cells in ankylosing spondylitis. V lost 4 bases and J 8 bases, leaving 16 bases between the germline ends. There are 13 residues in the CDR3. CDR1 and CDR2 (germline): SGHKS, YYEKEE (reference sequence). The study, taken as a whole, reports: Disease-linked clones proved CD8+ and comparatively uncommon in peripheral blood. Previous work reported some of these motif variants in the synovial fluid and blood of reactive arthritis. A TCR beta motif of roughly 8 highly homologous variants seemed to mark ankylosing spondylitis blood. The authors reported significant enrichment of disease-linked clones in matched ankylosing spondylitis synovial fluid.

The TCR beta libraries were generated through quantitative 5'-RACE incorporating molecular barcodes. TCRdb used MiXCR to reprocess the 5' RACE reads, holding one entry per CDR3 protein. The sample records a few hundred thousand distinct CDR3 sequences, around 20% being singletons. The sample taken for sequencing was blood, either unsorted or a sorted T cell fraction (not recorded which). This sequence originates from a male donor with ankylosing spondylitis. The chain carries TRBV5-5 and TRBJ2-7; D gene ambiguous. The CDR3, as DNA: TGTGCCAGCAGCGCCGCTCGTGGAGAGAAGCAGTACTTC. Protein: CASSAARGEKQYF.